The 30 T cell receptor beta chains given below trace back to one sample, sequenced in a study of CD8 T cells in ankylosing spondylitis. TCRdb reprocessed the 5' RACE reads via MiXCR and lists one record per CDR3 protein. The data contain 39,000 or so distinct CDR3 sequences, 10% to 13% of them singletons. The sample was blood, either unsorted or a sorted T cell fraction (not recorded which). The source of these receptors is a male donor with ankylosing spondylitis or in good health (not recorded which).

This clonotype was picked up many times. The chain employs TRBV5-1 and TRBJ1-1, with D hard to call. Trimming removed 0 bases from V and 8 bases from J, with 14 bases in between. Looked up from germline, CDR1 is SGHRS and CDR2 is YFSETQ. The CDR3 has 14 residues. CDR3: CASSLAVSGSEAFF. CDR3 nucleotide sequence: TGCGCCAGCAGCTTGGCCGTGTCAGGTTCGGAAGCTTTCTTT. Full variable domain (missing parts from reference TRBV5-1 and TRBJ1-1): KAGVTQTPRYLIKTRGQQVTLSCSPISGHRSVSWYQQTPGQGLQFLFEYFSETQRNKGNFPGRFSGRQFSNSRSEMNVSTLELGDSALYLCASSLAVSGSEAFFGQGTRLTVV.

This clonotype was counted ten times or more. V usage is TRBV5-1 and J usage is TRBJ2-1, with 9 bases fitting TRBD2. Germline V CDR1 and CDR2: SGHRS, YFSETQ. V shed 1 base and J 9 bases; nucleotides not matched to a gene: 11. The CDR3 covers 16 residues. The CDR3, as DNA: TGCGCCAGCAGCTTGAGGTCGCTAGCGGGGCCCGGTGAGCAGTTCTTC. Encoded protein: CASSLRSLAGPGEQFF. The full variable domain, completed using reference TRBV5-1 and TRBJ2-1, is KAGVTQTPRYLIKTRGQQVTLSCSPISGHRSVSWYQQTPGQGLQFLFEYFSETQRNKGNFPGRFSGRQFSNSRSEMNVSTLELGDSALYLCASSLRSLAGPGEQFFGPGTRLTVL.

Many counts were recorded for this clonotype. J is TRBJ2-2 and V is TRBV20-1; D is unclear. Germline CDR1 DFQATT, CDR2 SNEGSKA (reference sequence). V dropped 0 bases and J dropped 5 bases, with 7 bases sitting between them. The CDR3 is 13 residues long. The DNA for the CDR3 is TGCAGTGCTAGAGAAGGATCTACCGGGGAGCTGTTTTTT. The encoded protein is CSAREGSTGELFF.

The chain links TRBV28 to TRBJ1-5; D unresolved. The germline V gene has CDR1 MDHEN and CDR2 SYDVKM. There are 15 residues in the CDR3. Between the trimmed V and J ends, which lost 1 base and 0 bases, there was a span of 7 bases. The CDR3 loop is CASSLYPDSNQPQHF. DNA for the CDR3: TGTGCCAGCAGTTTATATCCTGATAGCAATCAGCCCCAGCATTTT.

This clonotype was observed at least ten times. The CDR3 reads CSARLPGQGLSPLHF. DNA of the CDR3: TGCAGTGCTAGACTACCGGGACAGGGATTGTCACCCCTCCACTTT. The chain has TRBV20-1 and TRBJ1-6; 9 bases match TRBD1. This CDR3 comprises 15 residues. J lost 10 bases, V lost 2 bases, and 9 bases had no gene match. Germline V CDR1 and CDR2: DFQATT, SNEGSKA (reference sequence).

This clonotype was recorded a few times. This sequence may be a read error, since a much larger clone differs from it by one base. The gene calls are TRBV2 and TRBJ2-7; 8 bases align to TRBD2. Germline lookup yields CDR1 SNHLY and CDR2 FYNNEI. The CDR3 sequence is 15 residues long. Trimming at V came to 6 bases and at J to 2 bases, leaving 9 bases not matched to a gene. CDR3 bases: TGTGCCAGCAGCCGTAGACTAGCGTTCCCCTACGAGCAGTACTTC. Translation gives CASSRRLAFPYEQYF.

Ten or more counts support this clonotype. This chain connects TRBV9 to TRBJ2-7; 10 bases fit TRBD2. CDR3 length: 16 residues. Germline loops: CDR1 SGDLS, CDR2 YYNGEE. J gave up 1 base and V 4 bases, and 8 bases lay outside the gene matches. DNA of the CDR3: TGTGCCAGCAGCTCCCAGACTAGCGGGTCTTCCTACGAGCAGTACTTC. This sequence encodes CASSSQTSGSSYEQYF. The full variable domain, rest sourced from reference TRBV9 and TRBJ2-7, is DSGVTQTPKHLITATGQRVTLRCSPRSGDLSVYWYQQSLDQGLQFLIQYYNGEERAKGNILERFSAQQFPDLHSELNLSSLELGDSALYFCASSSQTSGSSYEQYFGPGTRLTVT.

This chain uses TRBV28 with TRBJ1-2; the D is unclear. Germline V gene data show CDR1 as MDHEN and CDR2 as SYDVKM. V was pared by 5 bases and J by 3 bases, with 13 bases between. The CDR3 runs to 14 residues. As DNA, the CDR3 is TGTGCCAGCAGTGTTCAACTAACCTACTATGGCTACACCTTC. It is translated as CASSVQLTYYGYTF.

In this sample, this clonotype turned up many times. DNA for the CDR3: TGCGCCAGCAGCTTGGACGAGGTCGGTACGCAGTATTTT. Its translation: CASSLDEVGTQYF. V usage is TRBV5-1 and J usage is TRBJ2-3; unclear D gene. Germline V lookup: CDR1 SGHRS, CDR2 YFSETQ. This CDR3 comprises 13 residues. The V gene lost 0 bases and the J gene lost 8 bases, with 10 bases spanning the gap.

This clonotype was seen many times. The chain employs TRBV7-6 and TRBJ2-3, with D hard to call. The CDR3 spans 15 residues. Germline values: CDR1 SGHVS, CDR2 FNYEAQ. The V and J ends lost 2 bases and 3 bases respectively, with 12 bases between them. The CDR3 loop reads CASSLTPTATDTQYF. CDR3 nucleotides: TGTGCCAGCAGCTTAACGCCGACGGCTACAGATACGCAGTATTTT.

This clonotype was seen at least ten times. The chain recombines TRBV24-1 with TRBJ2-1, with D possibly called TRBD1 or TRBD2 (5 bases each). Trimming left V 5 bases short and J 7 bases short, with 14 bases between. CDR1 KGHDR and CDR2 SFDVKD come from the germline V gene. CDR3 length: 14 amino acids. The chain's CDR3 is CATSVGGVSNEQFF. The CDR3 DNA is TGTGCCACCAGTGTTGGGGGTGTCTCGAATGAGCAGTTCTTC.

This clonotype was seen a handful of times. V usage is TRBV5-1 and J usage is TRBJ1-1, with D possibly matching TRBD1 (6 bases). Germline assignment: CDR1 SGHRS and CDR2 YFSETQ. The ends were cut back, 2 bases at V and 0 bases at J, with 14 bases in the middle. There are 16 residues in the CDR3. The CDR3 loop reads CASSFTGPPMNTEAFF. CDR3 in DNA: TGCGCCAGCAGCTTTACAGGGCCGCCAATGAACACTGAAGCTTTCTTT.

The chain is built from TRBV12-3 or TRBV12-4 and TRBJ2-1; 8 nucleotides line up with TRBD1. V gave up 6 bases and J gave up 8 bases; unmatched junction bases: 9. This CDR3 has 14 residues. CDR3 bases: TGTGCCAGCAGGCAGGGGGCCGGTATCTATGAGCAGTTCTTC. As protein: CASRQGAGIYEQFF.

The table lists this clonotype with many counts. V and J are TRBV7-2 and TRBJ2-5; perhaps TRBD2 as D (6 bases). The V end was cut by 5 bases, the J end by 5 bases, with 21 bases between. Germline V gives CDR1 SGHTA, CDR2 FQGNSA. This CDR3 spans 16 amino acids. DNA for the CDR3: TGTGCCAGCAGCCGGCTGACTAGTGGCGGTGTGGAGACCCAGTACTTC. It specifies CASSRLTSGGVETQYF.

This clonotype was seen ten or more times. In DNA form, the CDR3 reads TGCGCCAGCAGCCAACGACAGGGGTATGGCAATGAGCAGTTCTTC. Protein: CASSQRQGYGNEQFF. The chain combines TRBV4-3 with TRBJ2-1, with 8 bases identical to TRBD1. V lost 2 bases, J lost 6 bases, and 6 bases stayed unmatched. The CDR3 runs to 15 residues. Per the germline V gene, CDR1 is LGHNA and CDR2 is YSLEER.

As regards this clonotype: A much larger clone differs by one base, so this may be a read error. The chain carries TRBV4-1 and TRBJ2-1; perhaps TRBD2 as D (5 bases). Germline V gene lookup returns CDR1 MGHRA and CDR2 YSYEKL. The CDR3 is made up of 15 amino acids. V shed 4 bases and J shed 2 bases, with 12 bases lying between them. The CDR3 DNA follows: TGCGCCAGCAGCCCTGAACTAGAAACCTACAATGAGCAGTTCTTC. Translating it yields CASSPELETYNEQFF.

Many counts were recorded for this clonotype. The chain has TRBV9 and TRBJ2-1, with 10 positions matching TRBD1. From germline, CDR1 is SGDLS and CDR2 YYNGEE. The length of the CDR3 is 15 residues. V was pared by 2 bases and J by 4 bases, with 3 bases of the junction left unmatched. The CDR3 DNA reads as TGTGCCAGCAGCGTTTTGGGACAGGGGTACAATGAGCAGTTCTTC. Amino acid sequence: CASSVLGQGYNEQFF. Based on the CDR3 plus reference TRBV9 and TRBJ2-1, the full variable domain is DSGVTQTPKHLITATGQRVTLRCSPRSGDLSVYWYQQSLDQGLQFLIQYYNGEERAKGNILERFSAQQFPDLHSELNLSSLELGDSALYFCASSVLGQGYNEQFFGPGTRLTVL.

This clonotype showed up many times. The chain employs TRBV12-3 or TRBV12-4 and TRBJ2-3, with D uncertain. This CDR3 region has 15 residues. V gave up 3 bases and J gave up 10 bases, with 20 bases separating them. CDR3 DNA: TGTGCCAGCAGTTTGTTACGACTCTACGCAGCTCCGCAGTATTTT. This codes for CASSLLRLYAAPQYF.

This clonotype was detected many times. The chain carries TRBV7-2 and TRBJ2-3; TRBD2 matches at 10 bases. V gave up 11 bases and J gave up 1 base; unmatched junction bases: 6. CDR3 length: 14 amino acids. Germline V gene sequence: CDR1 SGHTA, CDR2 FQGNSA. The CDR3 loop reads CASSGRVGTDTQYF. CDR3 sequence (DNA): TGTGCCTCGAGCGGGAGGGTCGGCACAGATACGCAGTATTTT.

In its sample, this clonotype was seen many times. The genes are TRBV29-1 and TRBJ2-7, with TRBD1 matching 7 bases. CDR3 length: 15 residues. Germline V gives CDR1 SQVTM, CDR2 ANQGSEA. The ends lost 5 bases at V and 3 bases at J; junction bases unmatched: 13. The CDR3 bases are TGCAGCGTTACCCGACAGGGCCAACCTCGCTACGAGCAGTACTTC. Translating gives CSVTRQGQPRYEQYF.

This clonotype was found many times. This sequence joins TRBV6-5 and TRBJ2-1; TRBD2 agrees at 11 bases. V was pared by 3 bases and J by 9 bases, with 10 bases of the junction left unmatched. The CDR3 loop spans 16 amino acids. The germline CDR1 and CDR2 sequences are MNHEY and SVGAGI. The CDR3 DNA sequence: TGTGCCAGCAGTTATCAACTAGCGGGAGCGGGCGGTGAGCAGTTCTTC. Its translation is CASSYQLAGAGGEQFF.

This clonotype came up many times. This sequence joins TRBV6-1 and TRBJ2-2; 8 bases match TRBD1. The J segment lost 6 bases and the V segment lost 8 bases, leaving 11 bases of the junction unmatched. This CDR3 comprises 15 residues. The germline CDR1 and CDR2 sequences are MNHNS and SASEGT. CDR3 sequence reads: CASSRTGFEAGELFF. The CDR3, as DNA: TGTGCCAGCTCTCGGACAGGGTTCGAAGCCGGGGAGCTGTTTTTT.

This chain's CDR3 is CASSSEILETQYF. The DNA of the CDR3 is TGTGCCAGCAGCTCCGAAATCCTCGAGACCCAGTACTTC. The V call is TRBV7-9, the J call TRBJ2-5; no clear D. There are 13 residues in the CDR3. V lost 4 bases and J lost 5, with 11 bases in between. Germline-derived CDR1 and CDR2 are SEHNR and FQNEAQ (reference sequence).

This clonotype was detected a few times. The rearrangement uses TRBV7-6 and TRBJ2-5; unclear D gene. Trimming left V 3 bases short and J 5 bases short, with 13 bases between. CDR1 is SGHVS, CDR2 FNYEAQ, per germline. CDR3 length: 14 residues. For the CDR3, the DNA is TGTGCCAGCAGCTTCACGCAAGCAGCGGAGACCCAGTACTTC. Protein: CASSFTQAAETQYF. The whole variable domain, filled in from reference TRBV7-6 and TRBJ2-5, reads GAGVSQSPRYKVTKRGQDVALRCDPISGHVSLYWYRQALGQGPEFLTYFNYEAQQDKSGLPNDRFSAERPEGSISTLTIQRTEQRDSAMYRCASSFTQAAETQYFGPGTRLLVL.

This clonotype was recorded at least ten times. The DNA for the CDR3 is TGTGCCAGCAGCCAAGCCGTTGTGTACAATGAGCAGTTCTTC. Protein: CASSQAVVYNEQFF. The rearrangement links TRBV4-2 to TRBJ2-1; D not certain. The CDR3 extends over 14 amino acids. V lost 1 base and J 4 bases, leaving 8 bases between the germline ends. From germline, CDR1 is LGHNA and CDR2 YNFKEQ.

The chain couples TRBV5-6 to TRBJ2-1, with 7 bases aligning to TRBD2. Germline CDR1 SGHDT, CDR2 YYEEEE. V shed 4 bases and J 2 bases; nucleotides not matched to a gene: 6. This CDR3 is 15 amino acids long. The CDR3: CASSQGDYAYNEQFF. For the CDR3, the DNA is TGTGCCAGCAGCCAAGGGGACTACGCCTACAATGAGCAGTTCTTC.

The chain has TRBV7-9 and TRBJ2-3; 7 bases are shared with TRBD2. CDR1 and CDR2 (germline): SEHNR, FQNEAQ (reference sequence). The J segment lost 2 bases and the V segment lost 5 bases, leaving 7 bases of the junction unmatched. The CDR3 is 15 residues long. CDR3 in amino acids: CASSPWGGITDTQYF. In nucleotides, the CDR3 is TGTGCCAGCAGCCCGTGGGGGGGGATCACAGATACGCAGTATTTT.

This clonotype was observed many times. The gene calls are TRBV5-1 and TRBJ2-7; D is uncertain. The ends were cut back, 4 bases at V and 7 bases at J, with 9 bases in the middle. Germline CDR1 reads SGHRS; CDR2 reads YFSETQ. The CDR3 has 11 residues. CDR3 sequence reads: CASSAGWEQYF. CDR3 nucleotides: TGCGCCAGCAGCGCCGGGTGGGAGCAGTACTTC.

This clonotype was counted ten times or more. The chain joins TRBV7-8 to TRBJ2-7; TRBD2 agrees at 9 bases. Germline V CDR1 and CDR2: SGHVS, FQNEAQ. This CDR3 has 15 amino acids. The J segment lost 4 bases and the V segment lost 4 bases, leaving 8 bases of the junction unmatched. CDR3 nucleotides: TGTGCCAGCAGCTCAATAGCGGGAGTCGAGTACGAGCAGTACTTC. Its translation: CASSSIAGVEYEQYF.

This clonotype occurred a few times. CDR3 sequence: CASRRLAGINSYNEQFF. In DNA, the CDR3 is TGTGCCAGCAGGAGACTAGCGGGAATAAACTCCTACAATGAGCAGTTCTTC. The chain links TRBV5-6 to TRBJ2-1, with TRBD2 matching over 11 bases. With 5 bases clipped from V and 0 bases from J, the junction kept 7 bases outside the gene matches. Per germline, CDR1 SGHDT and CDR2 YYEEEE. The CDR3 is made up of 17 amino acids.